Sequencing of this T cell receptor (beta chain) was carried out in a study of blood T cells in healthy people across ages. Using a J-beta primer mix together with a sample-barcoded 5' primer, a second PCR was run for roughly 6 to 12 cycles. A single record per CDR3 protein comes from TCRdb applying MiXCR to the 5' RACE reads. The sample lists just under 750,000 distinct CDR3 sequences, approximately 21% occurring once. The V end was cut by 4 bases, the J end by 7 bases, with 16 bases between. Germline values: CDR1 MNHEY, CDR2 SMNVEV (reference sequence). The CDR3 is 14 residues long. The sample was blood. The TCR originated in a man between 65 and 85 years old in good health. The chain combines TRBV27 with TRBJ1-2; D gene unclear. The CDR3 DNA reads as TGTGCCAGCAGTTCAGCCGACAATCCCGCTGGCTACACCTTC. Protein: CASSSADNPAGYTF.